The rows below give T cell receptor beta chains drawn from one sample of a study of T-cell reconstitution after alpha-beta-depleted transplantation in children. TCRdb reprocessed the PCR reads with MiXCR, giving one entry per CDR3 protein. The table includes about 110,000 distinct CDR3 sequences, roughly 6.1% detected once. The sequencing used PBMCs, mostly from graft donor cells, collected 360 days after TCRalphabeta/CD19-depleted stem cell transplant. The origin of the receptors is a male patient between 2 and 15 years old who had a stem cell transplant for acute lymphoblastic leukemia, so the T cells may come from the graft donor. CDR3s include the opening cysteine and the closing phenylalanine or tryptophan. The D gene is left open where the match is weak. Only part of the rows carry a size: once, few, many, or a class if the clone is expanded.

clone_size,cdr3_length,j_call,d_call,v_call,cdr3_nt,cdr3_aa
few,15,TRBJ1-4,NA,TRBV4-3,TGCGCCAGCAGCCAAGATGCGCGTGGGCATGAAAAACTGTTTTTT,CASSQDARGHEKLFF
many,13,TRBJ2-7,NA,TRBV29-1,TGCAGCGTTGAACCGGGACACGGGGACGAGCAGTACTTC,CSVEPGHGDEQYF
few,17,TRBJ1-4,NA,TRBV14,TGTGCCAGCAGCCAAGCCCAACAGTTGGGGTTAAATGAAAAACTGTTTTTT,CASSQAQQLGLNEKLFF
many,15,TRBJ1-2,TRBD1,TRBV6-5,TGTGCCAGCAGTACCGACAGGGGGGCTAACTATGGCTACACCTTC,CASSTDRGANYGYTF
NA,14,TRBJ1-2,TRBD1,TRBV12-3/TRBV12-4,TGTGCCAGCACCCCACAGGGGGTCGCGAGAGGCTACACCTTC,CASTPQGVARGYTF
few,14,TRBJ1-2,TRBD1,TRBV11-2,TGTGCCAGCAGCGGAGGGGACAGACTCTATGGCTACACCTTC,CASSGGDRLYGYTF
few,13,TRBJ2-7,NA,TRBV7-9,TGTGCCAGCAGCCGAGTTATTTCCTACGAGCAGTACTTC,CASSRVISYEQYF
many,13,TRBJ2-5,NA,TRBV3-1,TGTGCCATCTCCACCAGTCTCCAAGAGACCCAGTACTTC,CAISTSLQETQYF
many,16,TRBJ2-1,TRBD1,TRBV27,TGTGCCAGCAGTTTATCCGCTTCAGGGGGCTGGAATGAGCAGTTCTTC,CASSLSASGGWNEQFF
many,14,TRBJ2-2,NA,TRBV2,TGTGCCAGCAGTGCCGACGCGAACACCGGGGAGCTGTTTTTT,CASSADANTGELFF
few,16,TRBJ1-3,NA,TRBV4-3,TGCGCCAGCAGCCAAGATCGCGCGGATCCTGGAAACACCATATATTTT,CASSQDRADPGNTIYF
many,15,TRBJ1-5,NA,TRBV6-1,TGTGCCAGCAGTGGGTGGGGGAAAAGCAATCAGCCCCAGCATTTT,CASSGWGKSNQPQHF
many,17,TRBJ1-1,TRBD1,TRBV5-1,TGCGCCAGCAGCTTGAGGGGACAGGGGCGACTGAACACTGAAGCTTTCTTT,CASSLRGQGRLNTEAFF
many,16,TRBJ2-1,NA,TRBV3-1,TGTGCCAGCAGCCGCCCACCCGGGAGCTCCTACAATGAGCAGTTCTTC,CASSRPPGSSYNEQFF
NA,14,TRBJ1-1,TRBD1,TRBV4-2,TGTGCCAGCAGCATCCGGGACAGGAGCACTGAAGCTTTCTTT,CASSIRDRSTEAFF
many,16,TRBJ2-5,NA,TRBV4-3,TGCGCCAGCAGCCAATCCCCGTGGGGGGACCAAGAGACCCAGTACTTC,CASSQSPWGDQETQYF
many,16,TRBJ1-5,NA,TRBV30,TGTGCCTGGAGTGTGGGACCCAGGGGCCCCTTACAGCCCCAGCATTTT,CAWSVGPRGPLQPQHF
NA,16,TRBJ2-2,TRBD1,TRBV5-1,TGCGCCAGCAGCTCACAGGGGGTCCTTTACACCGGGGAGCTGTTTTTT,CASSSQGVLYTGELFF
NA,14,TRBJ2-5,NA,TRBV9,TGTGCCAGCAGCGTAGGGGGGGCTGGGGAGACCCAGTACTTC,CASSVGGAGETQYF
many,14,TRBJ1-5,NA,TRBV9,TGTGCCAGCAGCGAGGGGGTGAGGAATCAGCCCCAGCATTTT,CASSEGVRNQPQHF
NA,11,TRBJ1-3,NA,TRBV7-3,TGTGCCAGCAGAACCTTAAACACCATATATTTT,CASRTLNTIYF
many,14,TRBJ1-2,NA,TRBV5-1,TGCGCCAGCAGCCCAGGGTCAGCGAGCTATGGCTACACCTTC,CASSPGSASYGYTF
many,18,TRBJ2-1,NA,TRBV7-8,TGTGCCAGCAGCCGGAAGGCGAGCGGCGTCTCGCTCTACAATGAGCAGTTCTTC,CASSRKASGVSLYNEQFF
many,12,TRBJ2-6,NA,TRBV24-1,TGTGCCACCAGTCTTGGGACGAACGTCCTGACTTTC,CATSLGTNVLTF